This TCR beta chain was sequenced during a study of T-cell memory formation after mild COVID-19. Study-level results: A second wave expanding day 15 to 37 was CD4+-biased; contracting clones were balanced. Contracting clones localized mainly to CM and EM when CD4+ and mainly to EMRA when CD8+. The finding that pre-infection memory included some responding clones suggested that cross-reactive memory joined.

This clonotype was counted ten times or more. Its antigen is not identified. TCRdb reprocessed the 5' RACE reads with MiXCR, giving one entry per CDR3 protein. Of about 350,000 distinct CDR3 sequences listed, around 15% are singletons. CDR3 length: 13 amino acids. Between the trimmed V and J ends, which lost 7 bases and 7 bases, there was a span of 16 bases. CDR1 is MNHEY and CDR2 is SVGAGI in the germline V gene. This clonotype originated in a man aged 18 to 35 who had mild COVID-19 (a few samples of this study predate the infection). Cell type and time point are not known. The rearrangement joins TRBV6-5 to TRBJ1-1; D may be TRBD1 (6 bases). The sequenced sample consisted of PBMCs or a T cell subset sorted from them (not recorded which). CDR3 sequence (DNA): TGTGCCAGCACCCGCTTTCTGGACAGTGAAGCTTTCTTT. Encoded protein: CASTRFLDSEAFF.